The text below deals with one TCR beta chain. The data stem from a study of cytotoxic CD8 clonotypes in ibrutinib-treated CLL. TCRdb's table, derived via immunoSEQ multiplex PCR, lists solely in-frame clones and lacks some. The table records 150,000 or so clones, approximately 80% of them present only once. V dropped 5 bases and J dropped 0 bases, with 11 bases sitting between them. This CDR3 is built from 15 residues. Germline loops: CDR1 SGHNT, CDR2 YENEEA. The rearrangement joins TRBV11-3 to TRBJ2-4; D may match TRBD1 or TRBD2 (5 bases each). This specimen was PBMCs, taken after 36 months of ibrutinib treatment. The clonotype comes from a human donor with chronic lymphocytic leukemia. CDR3 loop: CASSKGPGAKNIQYF. The CDR3 DNA follows: TGTGCCAGCAGCAAGGGACCAGGAGCCAAAAACATTCAGTACTTC.